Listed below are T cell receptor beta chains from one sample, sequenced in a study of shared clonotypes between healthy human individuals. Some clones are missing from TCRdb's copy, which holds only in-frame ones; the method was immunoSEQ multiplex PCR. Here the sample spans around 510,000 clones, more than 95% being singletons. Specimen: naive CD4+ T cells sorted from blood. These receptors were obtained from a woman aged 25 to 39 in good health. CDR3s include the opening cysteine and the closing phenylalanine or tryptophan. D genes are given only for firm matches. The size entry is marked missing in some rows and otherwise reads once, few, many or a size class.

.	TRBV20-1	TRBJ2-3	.	CSVPTGTTQYF	TGCAGTGTCCCGACTGGGACTACGCAGTATTTT
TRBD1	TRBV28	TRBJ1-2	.	CASSLGRGRPTTNYGYTF	TGTGCCAGCAGTTTGGGCAGGGGGCGACCTACGACGAACTATGGCTACACCTTC
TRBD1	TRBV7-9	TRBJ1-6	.	CASSLAGTGDESPLHF	TGTGCCAGCAGCTTAGCGGGGACAGGGGATGAATCACCCCTCCACTTT
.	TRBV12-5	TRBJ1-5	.	CAHIPLACDSYQPQHF	TGTGCTCACATCCCCCTCGCCTGCGACAGTTATCAGCCCCAGCATTTT
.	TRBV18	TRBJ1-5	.	CASSPHSNQPQHF	TGTGCCAGCTCACCGCATAGCAATCAGCCCCAGCATTTT
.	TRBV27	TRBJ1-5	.	CASRSKGDGNQPQHF	TGTGCCAGCAGGTCTAAGGGGGATGGCAATCAGCCCCAGCATTTT
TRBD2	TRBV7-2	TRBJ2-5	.	CASSLVVAGGRETQYF	TGTGCCAGCAGCTTAGTGGTAGCGGGAGGTCGGGAGACCCAGTACTTC
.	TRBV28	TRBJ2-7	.	CASSPNLGSYEQYF	TGTGCCAGCAGCCCAAATCTGGGCTCCTACGAGCAGTACTTC
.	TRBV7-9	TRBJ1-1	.	CASRPEAFF	TGTGCCAGCAGACCAGAAGCTTTCTTT
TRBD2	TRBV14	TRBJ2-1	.	CASSHLAGVYNEQFF	TGTGCCAGCAGCCATTTAGCGGGAGTGTACAATGAGCAGTTCTTC
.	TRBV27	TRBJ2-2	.	CASSGRVLTRTNTGELFF	TGTGCCAGCAGTGGCCGGGTGTTGACAAGAACGAACACCGGGGAGCTGTTTTTT
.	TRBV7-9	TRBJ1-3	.	CASSLAGSGNTIYF	TGTGCCAGCAGCTTAGCTGGGTCCGGAAACACCATATATTTT
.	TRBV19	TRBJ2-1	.	CASGFSGAPGEQFF	TGTGCCAGTGGTTTTAGCGGAGCCCCGGGTGAGCAGTTCTTC
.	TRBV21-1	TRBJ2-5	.	CASSSGLAEGETQYF	TGTGCCAGCAGCTCGGGACTAGCGGAGGGGGAGACCCAGTACTTC
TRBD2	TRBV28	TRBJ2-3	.	CASNNPLPSGQIYTQYF	TGTGCCAGCAACAATCCCCTCCCTAGCGGCCAAATATATACGCAGTATTTT
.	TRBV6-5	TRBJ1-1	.	CASSYGRATEAFF	TGTGCCAGCAGTTACGGGCGGGCGACTGAAGCTTTCTTT
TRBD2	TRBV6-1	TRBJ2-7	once	CASRRTSGRYEQYF	TGTGCCAGCCGTCGGACTAGCGGGCGGTACGAGCAGTACTTC
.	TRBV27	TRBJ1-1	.	CASSLFAGMDMNTEAFF	TGTGCCAGCAGTTTATTTGCGGGGATGGATATGAACACTGAAGCTTTCTTT
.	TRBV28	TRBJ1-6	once	CASSESSYNSPLHF	TGTGCCAGCAGCGAGAGCTCCTATAATTCACCCCTCCACTTT
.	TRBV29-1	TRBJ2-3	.	CSVEDPLISSTDTQYF	TGCAGCGTTGAAGACCCTTTGATATCTAGCACAGATACGCAGTATTTT
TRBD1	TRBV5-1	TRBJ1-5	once	CASSLAPGTGGNQPQHF	TGCGCCAGCAGCTTGGCCCCCGGGACAGGCGGCAATCAGCCCCAGCATTTT
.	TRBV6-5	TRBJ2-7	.	CASSPSASASYEQYF	TGTGCCAGCAGTCCCTCCGCTAGCGCCTCCTACGAGCAGTACTTC
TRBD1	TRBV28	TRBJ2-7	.	CASLSGTGPSEQYF	TGTGCCAGCCTTTCCGGGACAGGGCCGAGCGAGCAGTACTTC
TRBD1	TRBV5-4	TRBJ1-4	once	CASSRDSSNEKLFF	TGTGCCAGCAGCCGGGACAGCTCTAATGAAAAACTGTTTTTT
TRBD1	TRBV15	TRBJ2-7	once	CATSTGTGLMNEQYF	TGTGCCACCAGCACCGGGACAGGCCTCATGAACGAGCAGTACTTC
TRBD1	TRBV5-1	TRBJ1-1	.	CASTMTGGGLNTEAFF	TGCGCCAGCACTATGACAGGGGGCGGTTTGAACACTGAAGCTTTCTTT
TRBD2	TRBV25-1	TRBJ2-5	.	CASSDTTGTSGTGETQYF	TGTGCCAGCAGTGACACAACCGGGACTAGCGGGACCGGAGAGACCCAGTACTTC